Detailed here is one T cell receptor (beta chain). The source of the sample is a study of blood T cell repertoires in COVID-19. Looked up from germline, CDR1 is ENHRY and CDR2 is SYGVKD. The junction had 6 bases not matched to a gene; V was cut back by 3 bases and J by 7 bases. The CDR3 runs 14 residues. Libraries were prepared by immunoSEQ multiplex PCR; TCRdb keeps only in-frame clonotypes and omits some of them. The sample lists a few hundred thousand clones; around 92% were seen once. V is TRBV10-3 and J is TRBJ1-5; TRBD1 matches 7 bases. This receptor was obtained from a woman aged 25 to 39 with COVID-19, enrolled during active disease. The sequenced material came from peripheral blood. The CDR3 DNA sequence: TGTGCCATCAGTGAAAGGGACAGTTACCAGCCCCAGCATTTT. Its protein product is CAISERDSYQPQHF.